This TCR beta chain was found in a study of cytomegalovirus exposure and HLA in healthy donors. Comment on this clone: Antigen specificity is unknown.

The CDR3 sequence is 13 residues long. The ends were cut back, 3 bases at V and 4 bases at J, with 9 bases in the middle. CDR1 and CDR2 (germline): SGHDN, FVKESK. Study-wide results and limits: A list of approximately 150 TCR beta chains associated with cytomegalovirus was given. Most CMV-associated TCR beta chains were later found to appear HLA-restricted. When the data were analyzed later, several of the most significant clusters appeared to be linked to common viral pathogens.

A multiplex PCR was run with 60 Vbeta primers and 13 Jbeta primers. Measured with immunoSEQ multiplex PCR; TCRdb has only the in-frame clones, and not every one. The profile shows around 140,000 clones, approximately 8.9% of them singletons. The source is a woman in her thirties or forties in good health and CMV-seropositive. The sequenced material came from PBMCs. This chain uses TRBV14 with TRBJ1-2; D ambiguous. The CDR3 DNA reads TGTGCCAGCAGCCAGGGCTTCACCTATGGCTACACCTTC. Its translation: CASSQGFTYGYTF.